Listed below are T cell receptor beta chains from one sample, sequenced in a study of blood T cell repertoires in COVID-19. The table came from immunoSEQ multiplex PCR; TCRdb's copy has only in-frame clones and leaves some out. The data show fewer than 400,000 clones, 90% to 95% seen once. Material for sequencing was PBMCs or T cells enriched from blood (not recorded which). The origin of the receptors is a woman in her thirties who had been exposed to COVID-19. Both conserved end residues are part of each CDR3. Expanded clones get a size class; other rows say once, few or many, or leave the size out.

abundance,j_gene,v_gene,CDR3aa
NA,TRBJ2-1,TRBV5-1,CASSLLTTYNEQFF
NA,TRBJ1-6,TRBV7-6,CASSLYVSGGTGDSPLHF
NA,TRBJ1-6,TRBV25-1,CASSDTGELANSPLHF
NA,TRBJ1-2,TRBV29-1,CSVEVNGYTF
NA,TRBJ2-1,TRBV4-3,CASSQARSGTGMDNEQFF
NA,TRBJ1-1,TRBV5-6,CASSAQGNTEAFF
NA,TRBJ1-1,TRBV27,CASSLSRTGALTEAFF
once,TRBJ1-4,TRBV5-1,CASSPLGTGAEKLFF
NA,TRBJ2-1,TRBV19,CASSPDSPNEQFF
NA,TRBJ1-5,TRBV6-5,CASSSQGGGNQPQHF
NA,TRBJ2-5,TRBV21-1,CASSHTGGRETQYF
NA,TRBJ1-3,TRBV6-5,CASKGPGTPGNTIYF
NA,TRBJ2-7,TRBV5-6,CASSLVDRGTEQYF
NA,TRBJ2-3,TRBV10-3,CAISDRGLASTDTQYF
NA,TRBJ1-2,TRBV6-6,CASRFTNYGYTF
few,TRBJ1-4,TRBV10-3,CAIRGQGHEKLFF
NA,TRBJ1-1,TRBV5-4,CASSLVPGNTEAFF
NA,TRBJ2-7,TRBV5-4,CASSLGQGRGEQYF
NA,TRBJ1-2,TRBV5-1,CASSLQGANYGYTF
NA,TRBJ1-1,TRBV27,CASSLRGNTEAFF
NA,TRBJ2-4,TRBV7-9,CASMEGAKNIQYF
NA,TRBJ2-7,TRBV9,CASSDAGESYEQYF
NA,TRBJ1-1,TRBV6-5,CASSWRPGFTEAFF